The entry below gives a single TCR beta chain sequence along with its context. V was clipped by 4 bases and J by 0 bases, with 10 bases between them. This CDR3 comprises 16 residues. The germline gives CDR1 MGHRA, CDR2 YSYEKL. Data came from immunoSEQ multiplex PCR; TCRdb stores just in-frame clones and leaves some out. The table includes around 130,000 clones, approximately 91% detected once. This entry belongs to a study of control samples from healthy donors and cancer patients. Sequenced: blood. This receptor was identified in a man aged 45-65 years in good health. The chain is built from TRBV4-1 and TRBJ1-6; perhaps TRBD1 as D (6 bases). The CDR3 loop is CASSLDRSSYNSPLHF. As DNA, the CDR3 is TGCGCCAGCAGCCTCGACAGGAGCTCCTATAATTCACCCCTCCACTTT.